Here is one T cell receptor (beta chain) with its context. Data came from immunoSEQ multiplex PCR; TCRdb stores just in-frame clones and leaves some out. The table shows more than 95,000 clones, with 93% occurring only once. CDR3 length: 11 residues. Germline CDR1 LGHNT, CDR2 FRNRAP. V was shortened by 0 bases and J by 10 bases, with 5 bases between the two germline ends. The data derive from a study of control samples from healthy donors and cancer patients. This receptor was obtained from a man under 40 in good health. This chain uses TRBV12-5 with TRBJ2-3; D not certain. The specimen was blood. CDR3 protein: CASGLVGAQYF. Here the CDR3 DNA reads TGTGCTAGTGGTTTGGTAGGAGCGCAGTATTTT. The complete variable domain, with remaining parts taken from reference TRBV12-5 and TRBJ2-3, reads DARVTQTPRHKVTEMGQEVTMRCQPILGHNTVFWYRQTMMQGLELLAYFRNRAPLDDSGMPKDRFSAEMPDATLATLKIQPSEPRDSAVYFCASGLVGAQYFGPGTRLTVL.